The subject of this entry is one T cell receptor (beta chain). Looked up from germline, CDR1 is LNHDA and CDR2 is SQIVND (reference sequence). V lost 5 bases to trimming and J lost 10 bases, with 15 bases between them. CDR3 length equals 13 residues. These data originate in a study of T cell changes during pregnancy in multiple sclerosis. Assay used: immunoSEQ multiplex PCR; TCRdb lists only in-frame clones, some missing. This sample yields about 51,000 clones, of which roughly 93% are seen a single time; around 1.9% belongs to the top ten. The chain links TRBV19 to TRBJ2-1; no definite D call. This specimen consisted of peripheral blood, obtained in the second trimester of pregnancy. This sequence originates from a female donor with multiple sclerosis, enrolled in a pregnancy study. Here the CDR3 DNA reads TGTGCCAGTAGTCTCCTCCCGGGTCGGGAGCAGTTCTTC. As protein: CASSLLPGREQFF. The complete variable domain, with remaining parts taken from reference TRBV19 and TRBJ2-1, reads DGGITQSPKYLFRKEGQNVTLSCEQNLNHDAMYWYRQDPGQGLRLIYYSQIVNDFQKGDIAEGYSVSREKKESFPLTVTSAQKNPTAFYLCASSLLPGREQFFGPGTRLTVL.